This record looks at one T cell receptor beta chain sequence and its context. Antigen specificity is unknown. V dropped 2 bases and J dropped 0 bases, with 11 bases sitting between them. Germline CDR1 SGDLS, CDR2 YYNGEE. This CDR3 region has 15 residues. The data stem from a study of persistence of HIV-infected CD4 T cells. Sequencing used immunoSEQ version 4 in survey mode. The table came from immunoSEQ multiplex PCR; TCRdb's copy has only in-frame clones and leaves some out. This table has approximately 35,000 clones, roughly four fifths appearing once. Cells were stimulated with CMV-infected fibroblast lysates at about 10 ug/mL. CD40L-negative CD69-negative CD45RO-high memory CD4+ T cells were sorted as populations depleted of antigen-responding cells.

This receptor was taken from an adult man with HIV who was CMV-seropositive. Material: CD4+ T cells sorted from PBMCs after 18-hour stimulation, obtained from a patient who received antiretroviral therapy. The chain carries TRBV9 and TRBJ2-5; D may be TRBD1 or TRBD2 (6 bases each). CDR3 DNA sequence: TGTGCCAGCAGCGTGATAGGGGGGAACCAAGAGACCCAGTACTTC. It is translated as CASSVIGGNQETQYF.